These 24 T cell receptor beta chains originate from one sample sequenced in a study of blood T cell repertoires in COVID-19 (dated by TCRdb to the early 2020s). Library generation was performed with the immunoSEQ multiplex PCR assay. The table was pulled from immuneACCESS by TCRdb, which kept in-frame rearrangements only. Such tables lose some clones; where checked, under half of the loss comes from unresolved V genes, and the rest has no known cause. This sample is represented by roughly 230,000 clones; about four fifths of them were singletons. The top ten hold about 4% of the sample. Sequenced: peripheral blood. These receptor sequences come from a man aged 50 to 60 with acute or convalescent COVID-19.

This chain joins TRBV13 and TRBJ1-4, with 7 bases lining up with TRBD1. Germline V gene sequence: CDR1 PRHDT, CDR2 FYEKMQ (reference sequence). There are 15 residues in the CDR3. V shed 0 bases, J shed 5 bases, and the junction held 3 bases outside the gene matches. The CDR3 is CASSLGGGQNEKLFF. For the CDR3, the DNA is TGTGCCAGCAGCTTAGGGGGGGGACAGAATGAAAAACTGTTTTTT.

The chain uses TRBV2 and TRBJ2-7; a weak D match, TRBD2 (6 bases). The CDR3 totals 11 residues. Deletions cut 8 bases from V and 2 bases from J, with 7 bases between. Germline assignment: CDR1 SNHLY and CDR2 FYNNEI. The CDR3 here is CASGRTYEQYF. The CDR3 coding sequence is TGTGCCAGCGGGAGGACCTACGAGCAGTACTTC.

The chain recombines TRBV30 with TRBJ2-7, with D perhaps matching TRBD2 (5 bases). From germline, CDR1 is GTSNPN and CDR2 SVGIG (reference sequence). The V gene lost 0 bases and the J gene lost 8 bases, with 11 bases spanning the gap. The CDR3 length is 12 residues. The CDR3 region is CAWSVLGPQQYF. CDR3 sequence (DNA): TGTGCCTGGAGTGTACTAGGACCTCAGCAGTACTTC.

This rearrangement joins TRBV4-1 to TRBJ2-7; 8 nucleotides match TRBD1. V was pared by 6 bases and J by 5 bases, with 12 bases of the junction left unmatched. The germline gives CDR1 MGHRA, CDR2 YSYEKL. CDR3 length: 15 amino acids. The DNA of the CDR3 is TGCGCCAGCAGGCTTCTGACGACAGGGGAACACGAGCAGTACTTC. Residues: CASRLLTTGEHEQYF.

This clone was seen only once. V is TRBV7-3 and J is TRBJ1-6; the match to TRBD1 covers 9 bases. The CDR3 covers 15 residues. Unmatched junction bases numbered 6, after V lost 4 bases and J lost 8 bases. In germline, CDR1 is SGHTA, CDR2 FQGTGA. This chain's CDR3 is CASSSGQGRYSPLHF. CDR3 DNA sequence: TGTGCCAGCAGCTCTGGACAGGGGCGGTATTCACCCCTCCACTTT.

Of note for this clone: Other DNA sequences from this sample encode an identical CDR3 as well. The chain couples TRBV3-1 (or the pseudogene TRBV3-2) to TRBJ2-5, with 7 bases fitting TRBD1. The CDR3 runs 14 residues. Germline V CDR1 and CDR2: LGHDT, YNNKEL (reference sequence). With V trimmed by 1 base and J by 5 bases, 4 bases remained unmatched. For the CDR3, the DNA is TGTGCCAGCAGCCAAGGACAGGGATGGGAGACCCAGTACTTC. Residues: CASSQGQGWETQYF.

This chain links TRBV5-4 with TRBJ1-1; D ambiguous. Trimming removed 7 bases from V and 1 base from J, with 14 bases in between. CDR3 size: 14 residues. CDR1 and CDR2 (germline): SGHNT, YYREEE (reference sequence). CDR3 amino acids: CASSRAMQNTEAFF. The CDR3 DNA reads as TGTGCCAGCTCAAGAGCTATGCAGAACACTGAAGCTTTCTTT.

V usage is TRBV10-3 and J usage is TRBJ2-7, with TRBD1 identical over 9 bases. This CDR3 spans 14 amino acids. Germline-derived CDR1 and CDR2 are ENHRY and SYGVKD. V was clipped by 7 bases and J by 6 bases; unmatched bases: 10. In DNA, the CDR3 is TGTGCCATCACCGCCGGACAGGGGAGGGGCGAGCAGTACTTC. Translating gives CAITAGQGRGEQYF.

V usage is TRBV28 and J usage is TRBJ1-4, with 8 bases aligning to TRBD1. From germline, CDR1 is MDHEN and CDR2 SYDVKM. Trimming removed 4 bases from V and 7 bases from J; junction bases left unmatched: 11. This CDR3 contains 16 residues. The chain's CDR3 is CASSSSGRGLGEKLFF. In DNA form, the CDR3 reads TGTGCCAGCAGTTCAAGTGGCAGGGGGCTCGGTGAAAAACTGTTTTTT.

This chain uses TRBV6-1 with TRBJ1-2; 7 nucleotides agree with TRBD1. The CDR3 has 14 amino acids. Germline loops: CDR1 MNHNS, CDR2 SASEGT. After removal of 1 base from V and 3 bases from J, the junction contained 2 bases not matched to a gene. CDR3 amino acids: CASSEVTGYYGYTF. The CDR3 bases are TGTGCCAGCAGTGAAGTGACAGGGTACTATGGCTACACCTTC.

The chain employs TRBV28 and TRBJ2-7; TRBD1 aligns across 7 bases. Germline CDR1 reads MDHEN; CDR2 reads SYDVKM. CDR3 length: 15 amino acids. Trimming removed 6 bases from V and 1 base from J; junction bases left unmatched: 9. The CDR3: CASSNRQGRSYEQYF. The CDR3 nucleotides are TGTGCCAGCAGCAATAGACAGGGTAGGTCCTACGAGCAGTACTTC. Looking up the rest from reference TRBV28 and TRBJ2-7 gives the full variable domain: DVKVTQSSRYLVKRTGEKVFLECVQDMDHENMFWYRQDPGLGLRLIYFSYDVKMKEKGDIPEGYSVSREKKERFSLILESASTNQTSMYLCASSNRQGRSYEQYFGPGTRLTVT.

The chain recombines TRBV7-3 with TRBJ1-3; D is undetermined. The CDR3 spans 13 residues. In germline, CDR1 is SGHTA, CDR2 FQGTGA. V was shortened by 8 bases and J by 0 bases, with 8 bases between the two germline ends. The CDR3 here is CASSTSSGNTIYF. The DNA for the CDR3 is TGTGCCAGCTCGACAAGCTCTGGAAACACCATATATTTT.

This chain uses TRBV19 with TRBJ1-1; 9 bases agree with TRBD1. With 5 bases clipped from V and 1 base from J, the junction kept 2 bases outside the gene matches. CDR3 length equals 14 residues. Germline V lookup: CDR1 LNHDA, CDR2 SQIVND (reference sequence). Here the CDR3 reads CASSQGQGNTEAFF. CDR3 nucleotides: TGTGCCAGTAGTCAGGGACAGGGGAACACTGAAGCTTTCTTT.

This clone showed up just a few times. The gene calls are TRBV7-9 and TRBJ1-3; no clear D gene. There are 15 residues in the CDR3. Per the germline V gene, CDR1 is SEHNR and CDR2 is FQNEAQ (reference sequence). V was cut by 3 bases and J by 0 bases, with 9 bases left in between. The CDR3 spells CASSLTSTSGNTIYF. The CDR3 DNA reads TGTGCCAGCAGCTTGACATCCACCTCTGGAAACACCATATATTTT.

J is TRBJ2-3 and V is TRBV2, with D uncertain. The length of the CDR3 is 13 residues. V gave up 4 bases and J gave up 4 bases, with 9 bases separating them. CDR1 and CDR2 (germline): SNHLY, FYNNEI. The CDR3 coding sequence is TGTGCCAGCAGTGGGCCAGTCGCAGATACGCAGTATTTT. Translation: CASSGPVADTQYF.

This chain connects TRBV4-1 to TRBJ2-7; 7 bases line up with TRBD2. Per germline, CDR1 MGHRA and CDR2 YSYEKL. Germline trimming cut 0 bases from V and 3 bases from J; bases unmatched to any gene: 5. The CDR3 covers 15 residues. This CDR3 reads CASSQEGPSGYEQYF. CDR3 nucleotides: TGCGCCAGCAGCCAAGAGGGTCCTAGCGGCTACGAGCAGTACTTC.

V is TRBV3-1 (or the pseudogene TRBV3-2) and J is TRBJ1-1, with D tentatively TRBD1 (5 bases). Trimming left V 1 base short and J 8 bases short, with 11 bases between. The CDR3 totals 13 residues. Per the germline V gene, CDR1 is LGHDT and CDR2 is YNNKEL (reference sequence). The CDR3 here is CASSQGDSKEAFF. CDR3 nucleotides: TGTGCCAGCAGCCAAGGAGACAGCAAAGAAGCTTTCTTT.

This clone was picked up a small number of times. Other DNA sequences within the sample encode an identical CDR3. The chain carries TRBV11-3 and TRBJ2-1; 9 nucleotides agree with TRBD1. The CDR3 has 13 amino acids. V was pared by 3 bases and J by 7 bases, with 1 base of the junction left unmatched. Germline V gene lookup returns CDR1 SGHNT and CDR2 YENEEA. This chain's CDR3 is CASSLGQGNEQFF. As DNA, the CDR3 is TGTGCCAGCAGCTTGGGACAGGGAAATGAGCAGTTCTTC. Using reference TRBV11-3 and TRBJ2-1 for the parts outside the CDR3, the full variable domain is EAGVVQSPRYKIIEKKQPVAFWCNPISGHNTLYWYLQNLGQGPELLIRYENEEAVDDSQLPKDRFSAERLKGVDSTLKIQPAELGDSAVYLCASSLGQGNEQFFGPGTRLTVL.

This clone was detected only a few times. The chain employs TRBV11-3 and TRBJ1-4; possible D gene TRBD1, 5 bases. CDR1 is SGHNT, CDR2 YENEEA, per germline. Trimming left V 5 bases short and J 7 bases short, with 17 bases between. This CDR3 has 15 residues. The CDR3 protein is CASSVSGLGVEKLFF. CDR3 sequence (DNA): TGTGCCAGCAGCGTGTCAGGGCTCGGCGTTGAAAAACTGTTTTTT.

This chain links TRBV11-3 with TRBJ2-3; TRBD2 matches 14 bases. CDR1 is SGHNT, CDR2 YENEEA, per germline. This CDR3 has 19 residues. V was clipped by 10 bases and J by 5 bases; unmatched bases: 20. The CDR3 reads CATSWGLAGEGDRGDTQYF. The CDR3 region has the DNA TGTGCCACGTCATGGGGACTAGCGGGAGAGGGGGACCGAGGAGATACGCAGTATTTT. Using reference TRBV11-3 and TRBJ2-3 for the parts outside the CDR3, the full variable domain is EAGVVQSPRYKIIEKKQPVAFWCNPISGHNTLYWYLQNLGQGPELLIRYENEEAVDDSQLPKDRFSAERLKGVDSTLKIQPAELGDSAVYLCATSWGLAGEGDRGDTQYFGPGTRLTVL.

The chain uses TRBV5-1 and TRBJ1-1; tentative D call: TRBD1 (5 bases). CDR3 length: 15 amino acids. Germline V lookup: CDR1 SGHRS, CDR2 YFSETQ. With 4 bases removed from V and 5 bases from J, the gap between germline ends came to 18 bases. The CDR3 DNA reads as TGCGCCAGCAGCCCCGCCAGTTATGGGGGGACTGAAGCTTTCTTT. Translating gives CASSPASYGGTEAFF. Full variable domain (missing parts from reference TRBV5-1 and TRBJ1-1): KAGVTQTPRYLIKTRGQQVTLSCSPISGHRSVSWYQQTPGQGLQFLFEYFSETQRNKGNFPGRFSGRQFSNSRSEMNVSTLELGDSALYLCASSPASYGGTEAFFGQGTRLTVV.

The rearrangement links TRBV20-1 to TRBJ1-4; the D is unclear. Germline V gene sequence: CDR1 DFQATT, CDR2 SNEGSKA (reference sequence). V was clipped by 3 bases and J by 5 bases, with 7 bases between them. The CDR3 covers 12 residues. The DNA for the CDR3 is TGCAGTGCTAGTCGGGGAAATGAAAAACTGTTTTTT. This codes for CSASRGNEKLFF.

The rearrangement links TRBV27 to TRBJ2-7; the D gene is possibly TRBD2 (5 bases). Looked up from germline, CDR1 is MNHEY and CDR2 is SMNVEV (reference sequence). This CDR3 region has 14 residues. V was clipped by 5 bases and J by 3 bases, with 14 bases between them. The CDR3 bases are TGTGCCAGCAGTCCCCTGTCGGGGAACTACGAGCAGTACTTC. Translation gives CASSPLSGNYEQYF.

The V and J genes are TRBV5-6 and TRBJ2-5; 8 bases align to TRBD2. With V trimmed by 7 bases and J by 5 bases, 4 bases remained unmatched. This CDR3 is 12 amino acids long. Germline CDR1 is SGHDT and CDR2 is YYEEEE. The CDR3 sequence is CASRAGAETQYF. The CDR3 DNA reads as TGTGCCAGCCGAGCGGGAGCCGAGACCCAGTACTTC.